The TCR beta chain under discussion was sequenced for a study of tissue T cells after allogeneic stem cell transplantation. Study observations and caveats: Blood and spleen captured only part of the tissue TCR repertoire. Sampling depth was limited, and the cohort was small and clinically varied.

A remark on this clone: No antigen is known for it.

The length of the CDR3 is 15 residues. The germline V gene encodes CDR1 LNHDA and CDR2 SQIVND (reference sequence). The J segment lost 0 bases and the V segment lost 6 bases, leaving 3 bases of the junction unmatched. Profiling relied on immunoSEQ multiplex PCR, and the TCRdb table lists in-frame clones only, not all of them. The data show about 26,000 clones, around 90% seen once. This clonotype was obtained from a male donor aged 60 or over who later had graft-versus-host disease after an allogeneic stem cell transplant. This specimen was blood, taken before transplantation. The chain carries TRBV19 and TRBJ1-5, with 9 bases that match TRBD1. CDR3 residues: CASRGQGYSNQPQHF. CDR3 nucleotides: TGTGCCAGTAGGGGACAGGGTTATAGCAATCAGCCCCAGCATTTT.